These 27 T cell receptor beta chains share one sample of origin, sequenced in a study of response to subunit inactivated influenza vaccine. MiXCR, run by TCRdb on the RT-PCR reads, gives a single entry per CDR3 protein. The sample includes a few hundred thousand distinct CDR3 sequences, around 20% of them seen just once. Material: PBMCs from blood, obtained less than 22 months after vaccination. Receptors were obtained from a man aged 45 to 75 who received an inactivated influenza vaccine.

This clonotype was picked up a small number of times. CDR3 DNA sequence: TGTGCCAGCAGCAAAGCGCTTGGTAGGAACCCAATCTACTCTGGGGCCAACGTCCTGACTTTC. Translating it yields CASSKALGRNPIYSGANVLTF. This rearrangement joins TRBV21-1 to TRBJ2-6. TRBV21-1 is labeled a pseudogene. The CDR3 sequence is 21 residues long.

Ten or more counts support this clonotype. The chain has TRBV24-1 and TRBJ1-5; D is unresolved. Looked up from germline, CDR1 is KGHDR and CDR2 is SFDVKD. The CDR3 runs 13 residues. V lost 3 bases, J lost 4 bases, and 6 bases lay in between. The CDR3 spells CATSDGQNQPQHF. The CDR3 bases are TGTGCCACCAGTGATGGTCAGAATCAGCCCCAGCATTTT.

This clonotype was counted a few times. The V gene is TRBV29-1, the J gene TRBJ2-1, with D possibly TRBD2 on 5 matching bases. The CDR3 is 14 amino acids. V lost 4 bases, J lost 7 bases, and 17 bases lay in between. CDR1 is SQVTM, CDR2 ANQGSEA, per germline. DNA for the CDR3: TGCAGCGTTGTTGGAGATAAGCGGTTAAATGAGCAGTTCTTC. Translation: CSVVGDKRLNEQFF.

This sequence joins TRBV13 and TRBJ2-3; 7 nucleotides agree with TRBD1. The V gene's germline CDR1 is PRHDT and CDR2 FYEKMQ (reference sequence). The junction had 2 bases not matched to a gene; V was cut back by 3 bases and J by 2 bases. This CDR3 has 14 amino acids. CDR3 region: CASSFDRVTDTQYF. The DNA for the CDR3 is TGTGCCAGCAGCTTCGACAGGGTCACAGATACGCAGTATTTT.

V and J are TRBV24-1 and TRBJ2-3; 8 nucleotides align to TRBD1. The CDR3 totals 17 residues. The V and J ends lost 4 bases and 1 base, in that order; junction bases with no gene match: 9. Germline loops: CDR1 KGHDR, CDR2 SFDVKD. The CDR3 coding sequence is TGTGCCACCAGTGACCCACCAGGGACAGGTGGCACAGATACGCAGTATTTT. As protein: CATSDPPGTGGTDTQYF.

This clonotype was seen more than once but under ten times. CDR3 coding DNA: TGCGCCAGCAGCTTGCGGACAGGTGCCTACGAGCAGTACTTC. Translating it yields CASSLRTGAYEQYF. J is TRBJ2-7 and V is TRBV5-1; 7 bases match TRBD1. Germline trimming cut 1 base from V and 2 bases from J; bases unmatched to any gene: 3. The germline gives CDR1 SGHRS, CDR2 YFSETQ. The CDR3 sequence is 14 residues long.

The chain has TRBV7-8 and TRBJ1-6; 8 nucleotides line up with TRBD1. CDR1 and CDR2 from the germline V gene are SGHVS and FQNEAQ. Germline trimming cut 8 bases from V and 5 bases from J; bases unmatched to any gene: 5. The length of the CDR3 is 14 residues. The CDR3: CASGRGQDNSPLHF. For the CDR3, the DNA is TGTGCCAGCGGCAGGGGGCAGGATAATTCACCCCTCCACTTT. The full variable domain, completed using reference TRBV7-8 and TRBJ1-6, is GAGVSQSPRYKVAKRGQDVALRCDPISGHVSLFWYQQALGQGPEFLTYFQNEAQLDKSGLPSDRFFAERPEGSVSTLKIQRTQQEDSAVYLCASGRGQDNSPLHFGNGTRLTVT.

In this sample, this clonotype turned up a few times. The V and J genes are TRBV3-1 and TRBJ2-3; no clear D gene. The germline V gene encodes CDR1 LGHDT and CDR2 YNNKEL (reference sequence). The CDR3 extends over 17 amino acids. Trimming removed 4 bases from V and 3 bases from J, with 20 bases in between. In DNA form, the CDR3 reads TGTGCCAGCAGCCCCTGGGTCGGCCAGGAGAGGACAGATACGCAGTATTTT. Translated, it gives CASSPWVGQERTDTQYF.

This clonotype appeared once. V gene TRBV7-9 combines with J gene TRBJ2-5; the match to TRBD2 covers 9 bases. Germline V gene data show CDR1 as SEHNR and CDR2 as FQNEAQ (reference sequence). The V and J ends lost 5 bases and 2 bases, in that order; junction bases with no gene match: 6. The CDR3 totals 15 residues. The CDR3 reads CASSPRLAAQETQYF. The CDR3 nucleotides read TGTGCCAGCAGCCCGAGACTAGCGGCACAAGAGACCCAGTACTTC. The entire variable domain, with the rest obtained from reference TRBV7-9 and TRBJ2-5, is as follows: DTGVSQNPRHKITKRGQNVTFRCDPISEHNRLYWYRQTLGQGPEFLTYFQNEAQLEKSRLLSDRFSAERPKGSFSTLEIQRTEQGDSAMYLCASSPRLAAQETQYFGPGTRLLVL.

This clonotype appeared many times. The rearrangement links TRBV29-1 to TRBJ1-2, with TRBD1 matching over 7 bases. Trimming cost V 1 base and J 7 bases; bases outside gene matches: 9. The CDR3 sequence is 14 residues long. The germline V gene has CDR1 SQVTM and CDR2 ANQGSEA. CDR3 nucleotide sequence: TGCAGCGTTGAAGCGGGGGGACAGTTCTCTGGCTACACCTTC. Encoded protein: CSVEAGGQFSGYTF.

The V gene is TRBV12-3 or TRBV12-4, the J gene TRBJ2-1; D remains ambiguous. V was pared by 6 bases and J by 4 bases, with 4 bases between. The CDR3 is 11 amino acids. The chain's CDR3 is CASRTYNEQFF. CDR3 nucleotide sequence: TGTGCCAGCAGGACGTACAATGAGCAGTTCTTC.

This clonotype has a handful of counts. The chain is built from TRBV7-8 and TRBJ2-1; TRBD2 aligns across 8 bases. Germline lookup yields CDR1 SGHVS and CDR2 FQNEAQ. Trimming took 1 base from V and 7 from J; bases not matched to a gene: 9. The CDR3 consists of 16 residues. In nucleotides, the CDR3 is TGTGCCAGCAGCTTAGTCTCTTCGGGGGGGCGGAATGAGCAGTTCTTC. Translated: CASSLVSSGGRNEQFF.

The chain joins TRBV11-2 to TRBJ1-6, with unresolved D. Trimming took off 3 bases at V and 0 bases at J, with 12 bases between the two ends. This CDR3 is built from 17 residues. Germline CDR1 reads SGHAT; CDR2 reads FQNNGV. CDR3 nucleotide sequence: TGTGCCAGCAGCTTTTACCTAGGGAGCTCCTATAATTCACCCCTCCACTTT. Its translation is CASSFYLGSSYNSPLHF. The full variable domain, with the rest looked up from reference TRBV11-2 and TRBJ1-6, is EAGVAQSPRYKIIEKRQSVAFWCNPISGHATLYWYQQILGQGPKLLIQFQNNGVVDDSQLPKDRFSAERLKGVDSTLKIQPAKLEDSAVYLCASSFYLGSSYNSPLHFGNGTRLTVT.

The V call is TRBV2, the J call TRBJ1-4; D call uncertain. This CDR3 region has 11 residues. The germline CDR1 and CDR2 sequences are SNHLY and FYNNEI. Trimming stripped 5 bases from V and 6 bases from J, with 4 bases between. CDR3: CASSIYEKLFF. The CDR3 bases are TGTGCCAGCAGTATATATGAAAAACTGTTTTTT.

This chain links TRBV5-1 with TRBJ2-7, with TRBD2 matching 8 bases. With V trimmed by 0 bases and J by 0 bases, 2 bases remained unmatched. Germline lookup yields CDR1 SGHRS and CDR2 YFSETQ. This CDR3 contains 15 residues. CDR3 protein: CASSLASGSSYEQYF. In DNA, the CDR3 is TGCGCCAGCAGCTTGGCTAGCGGGTCCTCCTACGAGCAGTACTTC. Variable domain in full (rest from reference TRBV5-1 and TRBJ2-7): KAGVTQTPRYLIKTRGQQVTLSCSPISGHRSVSWYQQTPGQGLQFLFEYFSETQRNKGNFPGRFSGRQFSNSRSEMNVSTLELGDSALYLCASSLASGSSYEQYFGPGTRLTVT.

The chain combines TRBV10-3 with TRBJ2-7, with 9 positions matching TRBD1. This CDR3 comprises 15 residues. Germline CDR1 and CDR2: ENHRY and SYGVKD. V shed 3 bases and J 0 bases; nucleotides not matched to a gene: 3. The CDR3 protein is CAISDRDRDSYEQYF. The CDR3, as DNA: TGTGCCATCAGTGATCGGGACAGGGACTCCTACGAGCAGTACTTC.

CDR3 in DNA: TGTGCCAGCAGCCTCAGGGAAGGCACTGAAGCTTTCTTT. The encoded protein is CASSLREGTEAFF. The chain employs TRBV6-1 and TRBJ1-1; D may be TRBD1 (5 bases). Between the trimmed V and J ends, which lost 6 bases and 4 bases, there was a span of 12 bases. The germline V gene encodes CDR1 MNHNS and CDR2 SASEGT. This CDR3 spans 13 amino acids.

This clonotype showed up just a few times. The rearrangement links TRBV9 to TRBJ2-2; D call uncertain. This CDR3 contains 13 residues. Trimming took 0 bases from V and 6 from J, leaving 6 bases between them. The germline gives CDR1 SGDLS, CDR2 YYNGEE. CDR3 amino acids: CASSVDPPGELFF. CDR3 in DNA: TGTGCCAGCAGCGTAGATCCCCCCGGGGAGCTGTTTTTT.

This clonotype was picked up a small number of times. The rearrangement joins TRBV6-1 to TRBJ1-2, with 7 nucleotides matching TRBD1. V lost 7 bases to trimming and J lost 0 bases; unmatched junction nucleotides: 8. The CDR3 length is 15 residues. Germline values: CDR1 MNHNS, CDR2 SASEGT. The CDR3 region has the DNA TGTGCCAGCACCCAGGGGGTTTTAGCTAACTATGGCTACACCTTC. As protein: CASTQGVLANYGYTF.

This clonotype was seen only a few times. This sequence joins TRBV5-5 and TRBJ2-2; D remains ambiguous. V was clipped by 4 bases and J by 1 base, with 11 bases between them. The CDR3 extends over 15 amino acids. The germline V gene has CDR1 SGHKS and CDR2 YYEKEE (reference sequence). CDR3 nucleotides: TGTGCCAGCAGCCTTAGGTCGGGGAACACCGGGGAGCTGTTTTTT. Translating it yields CASSLRSGNTGELFF.

The rearrangement joins TRBV6-5 to TRBJ1-1, with D unclear. CDR3 size: 14 residues. The germline CDR1 and CDR2 sequences are MNHEY and SVGAGI. The V and J ends lost 0 bases and 1 base respectively, with 6 bases between them. The CDR3 protein is CASSYSEGNTEAFF. The CDR3 DNA reads as TGTGCCAGCAGTTACTCGGAGGGGAACACTGAAGCTTTCTTT.

This clonotype was seen ten or more times. This sequence joins TRBV5-6 and TRBJ1-2; D is perhaps TRBD1 (5 bases). From germline, CDR1 is SGHDT and CDR2 YYEEEE. Trimming removed 0 bases from V and 7 bases from J, with 13 bases in between. This CDR3 is built from 14 residues. CDR3 region: CASSLVRGEGGYTF. The CDR3 DNA sequence: TGTGCCAGCAGCTTGGTACGGGGCGAGGGTGGCTACACCTTC. The variable domain in full, with the rest retrieved from reference TRBV5-6 and TRBJ1-2, is DAGVTQSPTHLIKTRGQQVTLRCSPKSGHDTVSWYQQALGQGPQFIFQYYEEEERQRGNFPDRFSGHQFPNYSSELNVNALLLGDSALYLCASSLVRGEGGYTFGSGTRLTVV.

In this sample, this clonotype turned up a few times. The gene calls are TRBV12-3 or TRBV12-4 and TRBJ2-7; 9 nucleotides match TRBD1. Germline trimming cut 6 bases from V and 2 bases from J; bases unmatched to any gene: 2. The CDR3 has 13 residues. The CDR3 nucleotides are TGTGCCAGCAGGACAGGGGGGACCTACGAGCAGTACTTC. It yields the protein CASRTGGTYEQYF.

This rearrangement joins TRBV4-3 to TRBJ1-5; D is uncertain. This CDR3 has 15 residues. CDR1 and CDR2 (germline): LGHNA, YSLEER. The germline V and J ends were trimmed by 1 base and 4 bases, with 11 bases remaining between them. CDR3 sequence (DNA): TGCGCCAGCAGCCAAGGCGCGATCCAAAATCAGCCCCAGCATTTT. Translating it yields CASSQGAIQNQPQHF.

CDR3 amino acids: CASRIGSYNEQFF. In DNA, the CDR3 is TGCGCCAGCCGCATCGGGTCTTACAATGAGCAGTTCTTC. The chain uses TRBV5-1 and TRBJ2-1, with D unclear. V was clipped by 7 bases and J by 4 bases, with 12 bases between them. Germline V gene data show CDR1 as SGHRS and CDR2 as YFSETQ. The CDR3 consists of 13 residues.

Points on this clonotype: One base away lies a much larger clone, so this may be a sequencing read error. The chain links TRBV7-9 to TRBJ1-3; D not resolved. Germline values: CDR1 SEHNR, CDR2 FQNEAQ (reference sequence). The CDR3 is 16 residues long. Trimming removed 5 bases at V and 0 bases at J, with 14 bases between. This CDR3 is CASSPKGLGSGNTIYF. The CDR3 DNA reads as TGTGCCAGCAGCCCCAAGGGTCTGGGCTCTGGAAACACCATATATTTT. The entire variable domain, with the rest obtained from reference TRBV7-9 and TRBJ1-3, is as follows: DTGVSQNPRHKITKRGQNVTFRCDPISEHNRLYWYRQTLGQGPEFLTYFQNEAQLEKSRLLSDRFSAERPKGSFSTLEIQRTEQGDSAMYLCASSPKGLGSGNTIYFGEGSWLTVV.

The V gene is TRBV5-1, the J gene TRBJ1-2; the D is unclear. Germline V CDR1 and CDR2: SGHRS, YFSETQ. The CDR3 extends over 15 amino acids. V was pared by 0 bases and J by 0 bases, with 9 bases between. The CDR3 here is CASSLEPGANYGYTF. The CDR3 DNA follows: TGCGCCAGCAGCTTGGAGCCGGGAGCTAACTATGGCTACACCTTC.